This is a list of T cell receptor beta chains from one sample in a study of blood T cell repertoires in COVID-19. Libraries were prepared by immunoSEQ multiplex PCR; TCRdb keeps only in-frame clonotypes and omits some of them. The sample records roughly 80,000 clones, around 88% being singletons. Sequenced material: peripheral blood. All receptors derive from a woman older than 75 with active or convalescent COVID-19. CDR3s include the opening cysteine and the closing phenylalanine or tryptophan. The order of the fields is V gene, D gene, clone size, CDR3 length, J gene, CDR3 DNA, CDR3 protein. The D gene is left open where the match is weak. Not all rows give a size; the values are once, few, many and, for expanded clones, a class.

TRBV28	-	-	13	TRBJ1-1	TGTGCCAGCAGACAGGGCGGGAACACTGAAGCTTTCTTT	CASRQGGNTEAFF
TRBV7-2	-	-	14	TRBJ2-1	TGTGCCAGCAGCTTAGGGGCTGTCTACAATGAGCAGTTCTTC	CASSLGAVYNEQFF
TRBV3-1/TRBV3-2	-	-	15	TRBJ1-2	TGTGCCAGCAGCCAAGATTGGGGGGGACGGTATGGCTACACCTTC	CASSQDWGGRYGYTF
TRBV19	-	once	15	TRBJ2-2	TGTGCCAGTAGTATTGTGGGAAGGGGGTCCGGGGAGCTGTTTTTT	CASSIVGRGSGELFF
TRBV7-9	TRBD2	once	17	TRBJ2-3	TGTGCCAGCAGCGCCCGACTAGCGGGCCCTGCCACAGATACGCAGTATTTT	CASSARLAGPATDTQYF
TRBV4-1	-	-	14	TRBJ1-2	TGCGCCAGCAGCCGTCAGGGGTCTAACTATGGCTACACCTTC	CASSRQGSNYGYTF
TRBV14	-	-	11	TRBJ2-7	TGTGCCAGCAGCCAAAAGCGCGAGCAGTACTTC	CASSQKREQYF
TRBV18	-	-	13	TRBJ1-5	TGTGCCAGCTCACCACGGGAGGATCAGCCCCAGCATTTT	CASSPREDQPQHF
TRBV7-3	-	-	16	TRBJ2-6	TGTGCCAGCAGCTTAGGGCCGGGGGCTGGGGCCAACGTCCTGACTTTC	CASSLGPGAGANVLTF
TRBV10-3	-	-	17	TRBJ2-1	TGTGCCATCAGTGACCCGGAAGGGCAGGGAACCTACAATGAGCAGTTCTTC	CAISDPEGQGTYNEQFF
TRBV23-1	TRBD2	-	15	TRBJ2-3	TGCGCCAGCAGTCACCGGACTAGCGGGAGCAATACGCAGTATTTT	CASSHRTSGSNTQYF
TRBV6-5	TRBD1	-	15	TRBJ2-7	TGTGCCAGCAGCTACCGGGACAGGGGGTTCTACGAGCAGTACTTC	CASSYRDRGFYEQYF
TRBV7-2	-	-	14	TRBJ2-5	TGTGCCAGCAGCTCCACAGGGGGGGCAAAGACCCAGTACTTC	CASSSTGGAKTQYF
TRBV24-1	TRBD1	-	14	TRBJ1-2	TGTGCCACCAGTGATTTTCCCAGGGGGAATGGCTACACCTTC	CATSDFPRGNGYTF
TRBV14	TRBD2	-	18	TRBJ2-2	TGTGCCAGCAGCCAAGTGCAGCGGGAGGGGGGCTGGACCGGGGAGCTGTTTTTT	CASSQVQREGGWTGELFF
TRBV14	TRBD2	-	15	TRBJ2-7	TGTGCCAGCGGTAAACTGCGGGAGAATGGGGACGAGCAGTACTTC	CASGKLRENGDEQYF
TRBV7-2	-	-	15	TRBJ1-2	TGTGCCAGCAGCCCCCGTAATCCTCAGGGCTATGGCTACACCTTC	CASSPRNPQGYGYTF
TRBV18	TRBD1	-	15	TRBJ2-7	TGTGCCAGCTCGGGACAGGGCAGGATAATATACGAGCAGTACTTC	CASSGQGRIIYEQYF
TRBV3-1/TRBV3-2	-	-	11	TRBJ2-7	TGTGCCAGCAGCCAAGGTAGCGAGCAGTACTTC	CASSQGSEQYF
TRBV5-1	TRBD2	-	15	TRBJ2-3	TGCGCCAGCAGCCGCGGGGGGTCCCTCTCAGATACGCAGTATTTT	CASSRGGSLSDTQYF
TRBV4-3	TRBD1	once	20	TRBJ2-6	TGCGCCAGCAGCCAAGATCACACCGGGACAGGGTTGGCTGGGGCCAACGTCCTGACTTTC	CASSQDHTGTGLAGANVLTF
TRBV4-3	-	-	16	TRBJ2-7	TGCGCCAGCAGCCAAGACGCCGGACAGCTTTCCTACGAGCAGTACTTC	CASSQDAGQLSYEQYF
TRBV7-2	-	few	13	TRBJ2-1	TGTGCCAGCAGCTTAGCGAGGGAAAATGAGCAGTTCTTC	CASSLARENEQFF
TRBV6-2/TRBV6-3	TRBD1	few	13	TRBJ2-7	TGTGCCAGCAGCCTTTCCAGGGGGCTCGAGCAGTACTTC	CASSLSRGLEQYF
TRBV7-2	-	-	18	TRBJ1-3	TGTGCCAGCAGCTACTACGCGGGGAATCGTTTTAAGGGAAACACCATATATTTT	CASSYYAGNRFKGNTIYF
TRBV11-1	-	-	14	TRBJ2-1	TGTGCCAGCAGCTTATACAGCCACACCAATGAGCAGTTCTTC	CASSLYSHTNEQFF
TRBV2	-	-	13	TRBJ2-2	TGTGCCAGCAGCCGGGCGAACACCGGGGAGCTGTTTTTT	CASSRANTGELFF
TRBV5-4	TRBD1	-	17	TRBJ2-2	TGTGCCAGCAGCTGGGGCCGAGGACAGGGTCTTACCGGGGAGCTGTTTTTT	CASSWGRGQGLTGELFF
TRBV18	TRBD1	-	16	TRBJ1-6	TGTGCCAGCTCACCTAGAGAGGGACAGGGAAGATCACCCCTCCACTTT	CASSPREGQGRSPLHF
TRBV9	TRBD2	once	18	TRBJ2-5	TGTGCCAGCAGCGTAGCCGCTAGCGGGGGGGCCGGACAAGAGACCCAGTACTTC	CASSVAASGGAGQETQYF
TRBV7-9	TRBD1	-	16	TRBJ1-5	TGTGCCAGCAGCCAAACAGGGGGCTCAAGCAATCAGCCCCAGCATTTT	CASSQTGGSSNQPQHF
TRBV5-4	TRBD1	few	14	TRBJ1-2	TGTGCCAGCAGCTGGACAGGGGGGAAAGTTGGCTACACCTTC	CASSWTGGKVGYTF
TRBV7-6	TRBD2	-	16	TRBJ2-7	TGTGCCAGCAGCTTAGAAGTAGCGGGGGGATGGGCGGAGCAGTACTTC	CASSLEVAGGWAEQYF
TRBV18	TRBD1	once	14	TRBJ2-1	TGTGCCAGCTCACAGGGACAGGGCCTCAATGAGCAGTTCTTC	CASSQGQGLNEQFF
TRBV13	-	-	14	TRBJ2-1	TGTGCCAGCAGCTCAGGACAGTTTATGGATGAGCAGTTCTTC	CASSSGQFMDEQFF
TRBV12-3/TRBV12-4	-	-	11	TRBJ2-1	TGTGCCAGCAGTTTAGAGCGAGAGCAGTTCTTC	CASSLEREQFF
TRBV28	TRBD1	once	13	TRBJ1-2	TGTGCCAGCAGTTTTGACAGGGACTATGGCTACACCTTC	CASSFDRDYGYTF
TRBV18	TRBD2	-	18	TRBJ2-5	TGTGCCAGCTCGTACGGCTTGACTAGCGGGATAGGCAGAGAGACCCAGTACTTC	CASSYGLTSGIGRETQYF
TRBV2	-	-	13	TRBJ2-3	TGTGCCAGCAGGGTTGGAGGCACAGATACGCAGTATTTT	CASRVGGTDTQYF
TRBV7-9	TRBD1	-	16	TRBJ1-6	TGTGCCAGCAGCTACTGGACAGGGGGCTATAATTCACCCCTCCACTTT	CASSYWTGGYNSPLHF
TRBV3-1/TRBV3-2	-	-	13	TRBJ2-5	TGTGCCAGCAGCCAGGGGGCCCAAGAGACCCAGTACTTC	CASSQGAQETQYF
TRBV5-5	-	-	16	TRBJ1-3	TGTGCCAGCAGCCCGAACGAGCAGGGGCCGGCAAACACCATATATTTT	CASSPNEQGPANTIYF
TRBV19	-	-	14	TRBJ2-4	TGTGCCAGTAGTATAGTGCCGGGTTCGGGCATTCAGTACTTC	CASSIVPGSGIQYF
TRBV7-2	TRBD2	-	17	TRBJ2-1	TGTGCCAGCAGCTACGGGGCGGGAGGGAGCTCCTACAATGAGCAGTTCTTC	CASSYGAGGSSYNEQFF
TRBV6-2/TRBV6-3	-	-	16	TRBJ2-2	TGTGCCAGCAGTACCCGGTTACAGGGAGAAACCGGGGAGCTGTTTTTT	CASSTRLQGETGELFF
TRBV7-2	-	-	13	TRBJ2-7	TGTGCCAGCAGCACCACGTACCCCAGGGAGCAGTACTTC	CASSTTYPREQYF
TRBV5-1	-	-	16	TRBJ2-7	TGCGCCAGCAGCTTGGGGCCAGCGGCCGATCTCTACGAGCAGTACTTC	CASSLGPAADLYEQYF
TRBV19	-	once	15	TRBJ1-5	TGTGCCAGTAGTACGACCCGGGGGGTTAATCAGCCCCAGCATTTT	CASSTTRGVNQPQHF
TRBV5-5	TRBD2	-	16	TRBJ2-7	TGTGCCAGCAGCGCCTTGGGACTATCAAGATCCTACGAGCAGTACTTC	CASSALGLSRSYEQYF
TRBV6-5	-	-	16	TRBJ2-3	TGTGCCAGCAGTTACCGGGGACTCCAAGGGGCAGATACGCAGTATTTT	CASSYRGLQGADTQYF
TRBV20-1	TRBD2	-	16	TRBJ2-1	TGCAGTGCTAGTAATCGACTAGCGGGTTCCTACAATGAGCAGTTCTTC	CSASNRLAGSYNEQFF
TRBV19	-	-	15	TRBJ2-1	TGTGCCAGTAGTATTACGGCTAGGGGCTACAATGAGCAGTTCTTC	CASSITARGYNEQFF
TRBV7-2	TRBD1	-	12	TRBJ2-5	TGTGGGACAGGGGGGAACCAAGAGACCCAGTACTTC	CGTGGNQETQYF
TRBV28	-	-	15	TRBJ2-3	TGTGCCAGCAGGGTACTGGGGGCTAGCACAGATACGCAGTATTTT	CASRVLGASTDTQYF